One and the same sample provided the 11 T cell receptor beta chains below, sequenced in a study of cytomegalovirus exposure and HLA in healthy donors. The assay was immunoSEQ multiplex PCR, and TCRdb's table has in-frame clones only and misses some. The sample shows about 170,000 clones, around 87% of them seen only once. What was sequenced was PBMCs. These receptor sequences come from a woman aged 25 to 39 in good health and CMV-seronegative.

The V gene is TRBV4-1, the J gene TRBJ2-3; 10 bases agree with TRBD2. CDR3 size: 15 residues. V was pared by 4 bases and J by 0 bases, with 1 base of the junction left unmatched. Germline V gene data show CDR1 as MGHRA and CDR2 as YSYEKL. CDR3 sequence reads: CASSRTSGSTDTQYF. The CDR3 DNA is TGCGCCAGCAGCCGGACTAGCGGAAGCACAGATACGCAGTATTTT.

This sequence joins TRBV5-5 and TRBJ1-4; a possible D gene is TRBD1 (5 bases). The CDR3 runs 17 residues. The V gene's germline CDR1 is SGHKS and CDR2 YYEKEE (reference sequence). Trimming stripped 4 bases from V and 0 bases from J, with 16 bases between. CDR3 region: CASSTRESRATNEKLFF. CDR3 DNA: TGTGCCAGCAGCACCAGGGAAAGTCGGGCAACTAATGAAAAACTGTTTTTT.

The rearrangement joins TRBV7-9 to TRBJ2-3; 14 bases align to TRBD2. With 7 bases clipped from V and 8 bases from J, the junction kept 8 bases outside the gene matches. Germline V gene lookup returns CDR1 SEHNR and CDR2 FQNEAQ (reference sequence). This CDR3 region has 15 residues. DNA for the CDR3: TGTGCCAGCACCTCAGCCGGGACTAGCGGGGGTACGCAGTATTTT. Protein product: CASTSAGTSGGTQYF.

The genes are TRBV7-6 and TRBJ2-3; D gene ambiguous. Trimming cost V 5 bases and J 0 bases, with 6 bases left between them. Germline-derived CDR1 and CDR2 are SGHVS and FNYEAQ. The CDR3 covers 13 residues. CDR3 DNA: TGTGCCAGCAGCCGACTTAGCACAGATACGCAGTATTTT. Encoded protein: CASSRLSTDTQYF. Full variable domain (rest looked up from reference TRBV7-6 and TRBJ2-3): GAGVSQSPRYKVTKRGQDVALRCDPISGHVSLYWYRQALGQGPEFLTYFNYEAQQDKSGLPNDRFSAERPEGSISTLTIQRTEQRDSAMYRCASSRLSTDTQYFGPGTRLTVL.

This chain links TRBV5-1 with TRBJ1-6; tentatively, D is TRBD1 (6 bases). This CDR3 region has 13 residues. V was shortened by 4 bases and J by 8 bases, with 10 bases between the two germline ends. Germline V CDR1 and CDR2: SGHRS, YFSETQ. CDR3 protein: CASSQRTDSPLHF. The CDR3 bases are TGCGCCAGCAGCCAAAGGACAGATTCACCCCTCCACTTT.

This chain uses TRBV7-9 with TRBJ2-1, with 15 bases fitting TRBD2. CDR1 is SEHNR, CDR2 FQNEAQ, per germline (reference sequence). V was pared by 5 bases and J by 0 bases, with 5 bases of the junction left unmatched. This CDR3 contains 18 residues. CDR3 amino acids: CASSAGLAGGPSYNEQFF. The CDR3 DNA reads TGTGCCAGCAGCGCGGGACTAGCGGGGGGTCCCTCCTACAATGAGCAGTTCTTC.

The CDR3 DNA reads as TGCGCCAGCAGCCACATCCGGGGAGAGCAGTACTTC. Translation gives CASSHIRGEQYF. The gene calls are TRBV4-1 and TRBJ2-7, with a tentative D call TRBD2 (5 bases). V was trimmed by 3 bases and J by 7 bases, leaving 10 bases between them. CDR3 length: 12 amino acids. CDR1 and CDR2 from the germline V gene are MGHRA and YSYEKL.

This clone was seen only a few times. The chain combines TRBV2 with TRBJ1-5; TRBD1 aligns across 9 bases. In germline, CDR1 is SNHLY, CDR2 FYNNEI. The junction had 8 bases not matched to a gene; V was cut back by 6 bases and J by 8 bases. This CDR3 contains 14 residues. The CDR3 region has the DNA TGTGCCAGCAGGCTAGGGACAGGGCGGAAGCCCCAGCATTTT. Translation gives CASRLGTGRKPQHF.

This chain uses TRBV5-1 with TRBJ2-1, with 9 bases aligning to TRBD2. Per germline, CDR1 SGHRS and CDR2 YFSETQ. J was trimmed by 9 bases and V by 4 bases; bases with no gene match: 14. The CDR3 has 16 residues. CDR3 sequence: CASSLTDAGGPSEQFF. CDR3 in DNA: TGCGCCAGCAGCCTCACTGACGCGGGGGGGCCTAGTGAGCAGTTCTTC.

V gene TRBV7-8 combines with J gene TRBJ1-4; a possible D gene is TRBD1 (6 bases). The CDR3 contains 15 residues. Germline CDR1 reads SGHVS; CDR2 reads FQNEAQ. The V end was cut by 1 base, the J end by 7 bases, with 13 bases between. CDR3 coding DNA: TGTGCCAGCAGCTTAGTTAGGACAGAGGGTGAAAAACTGTTTTTT. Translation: CASSLVRTEGEKLFF.

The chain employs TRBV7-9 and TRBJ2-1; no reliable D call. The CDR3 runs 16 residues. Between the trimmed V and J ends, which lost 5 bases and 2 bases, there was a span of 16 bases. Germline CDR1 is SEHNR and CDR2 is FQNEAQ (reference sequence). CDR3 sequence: CASSPNHSRTYNEQFF. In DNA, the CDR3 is TGTGCCAGCAGCCCAAATCATTCCAGGACCTACAATGAGCAGTTCTTC.